This T cell receptor (beta chain) is drawn from a study of T cell changes during pregnancy in multiple sclerosis. TCRdb keeps only in-frame clones here, not all; method: immunoSEQ multiplex PCR. The sample shows 40,000 to 60,000 clones, 80% to 95% of them seen only once. V lost 1 base and J 1 base, leaving 8 bases between the germline ends. This CDR3 region has 14 residues. Germline V gene data show CDR1 as MNHEY and CDR2 as SMNVEV (reference sequence). The sequence derives from a female donor with multiple sclerosis, enrolled in a pregnancy study. Source: CD4+ T cells from peripheral blood mononuclear cells, taken in the third trimester of pregnancy. The V gene is TRBV27, the J gene TRBJ2-7; a possible D gene is TRBD1 (6 bases). The CDR3 nucleotides are TGTGCCAGCAGTTTATACGGACAGTCCTACGAGCAGTACTTC. Amino acid sequence: CASSLYGQSYEQYF.